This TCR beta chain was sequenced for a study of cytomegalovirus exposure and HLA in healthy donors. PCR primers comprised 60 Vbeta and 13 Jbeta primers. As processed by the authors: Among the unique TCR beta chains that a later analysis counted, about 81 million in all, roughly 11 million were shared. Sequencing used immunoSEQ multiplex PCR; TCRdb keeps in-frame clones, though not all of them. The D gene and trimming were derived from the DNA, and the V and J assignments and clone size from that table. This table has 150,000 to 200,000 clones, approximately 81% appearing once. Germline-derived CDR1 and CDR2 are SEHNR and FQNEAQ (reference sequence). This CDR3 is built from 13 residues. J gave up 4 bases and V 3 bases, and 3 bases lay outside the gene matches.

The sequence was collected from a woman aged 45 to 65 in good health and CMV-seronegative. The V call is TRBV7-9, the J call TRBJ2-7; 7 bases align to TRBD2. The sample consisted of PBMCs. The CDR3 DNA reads TGTGCCAGCAGCTTCGGACTAGTGTACGAGCAGTACTTC. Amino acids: CASSFGLVYEQYF.